This passage covers 23 T cell receptor beta chains from one sample sequenced in a study of technical replicates of blood from a few donors. Libraries were prepared by immunoSEQ multiplex PCR; TCRdb keeps only in-frame clonotypes and omits some of them. The top ten clones hold approximately 0.28% of a sample with 65,000 to 85,000 clones, around nine tenths of them seen once. Sequencing input: T cells isolated from PBMCs. The receptors were sampled from a human donor in good health.

The rearrangement uses TRBV28 and TRBJ2-3; 13 bases fit TRBD2. V was clipped by 2 bases and J by 3 bases; unmatched bases: 11. This CDR3 region has 19 residues. Germline V gene lookup returns CDR1 MDHEN and CDR2 SYDVKM. The CDR3 here is CASSLQRLAGGGPTDTQYF. CDR3 bases: TGTGCCAGCAGTTTACAGAGACTAGCGGGAGGTGGGCCGACAGATACGCAGTATTTT. Full variable domain (missing parts from reference TRBV28 and TRBJ2-3): DVKVTQSSRYLVKRTGEKVFLECVQDMDHENMFWYRQDPGLGLRLIYFSYDVKMKEKGDIPEGYSVSREKKERFSLILESASTNQTSMYLCASSLQRLAGGGPTDTQYFGPGTRLTVL.

J is TRBJ1-1 and V is TRBV7-3; D perhaps matches TRBD1 (5 bases). Germline V gene lookup returns CDR1 SGHTA and CDR2 FQGTGA. V shed 5 bases and J shed 1 base, with 8 bases lying between them. The length of the CDR3 is 13 residues. The chain's CDR3 is CASSPQGNTEAFF. CDR3 sequence (DNA): TGTGCCAGCAGCCCTCAGGGGAACACTGAAGCTTTCTTT.

This clone was seen only once. The chain employs TRBV28 and TRBJ1-5; D may be TRBD1 (5 bases). Between the trimmed V and J ends, which lost 6 bases and 4 bases, there was a span of 7 bases. CDR3 size: 12 residues. Germline assignment: CDR1 MDHEN and CDR2 SYDVKM. This CDR3 reads CASRTVNQPQHF. CDR3 sequence (DNA): TGTGCCAGCAGGACAGTGAATCAGCCCCAGCATTTT.

This chain uses TRBV30 with TRBJ2-7, with 11 bases that match TRBD1. The CDR3 has 14 residues. Germline trimming cut 2 bases from V and 6 bases from J; bases unmatched to any gene: 6. Germline loops: CDR1 GTSNPN, CDR2 SVGIG (reference sequence). In DNA, the CDR3 is TGTGCCTGGAGTTGGACAGGGGGCTACGGCGAGCAGTACTTC. Amino acid sequence: CAWSWTGGYGEQYF.

The genes are TRBV18 and TRBJ2-5; 7 bases match TRBD1. Trimming removed 0 bases from V and 6 bases from J; junction bases left unmatched: 7. Germline V gene data show CDR1 as KGHSH and CDR2 as LQKENI. The CDR3 runs to 15 residues. The CDR3, as DNA: TGTGCCAGCTCACCACCTACGACAGGGACGCAGACCCAGTACTTC. This sequence encodes CASSPPTTGTQTQYF. Based on the CDR3 plus reference TRBV18 and TRBJ2-5, the full variable domain is NAGVMQNPRHLVRRRGQEARLRCSPMKGHSHVYWYRQLPEEGLKFMVYLQKENIIDESGMPKERFSAEFPKEGPSILRIQQVVRGDSAAYFCASSPPTTGTQTQYFGPGTRLLVL.

The chain employs TRBV7-2 and TRBJ2-3; TRBD2 aligns across 8 bases. Germline CDR1 SGHTA, CDR2 FQGNSA. CDR3 length equals 16 residues. V trimming: 5 bases; J trimming: 6 bases; junction bases outside the gene matches: 13. CDR3 in amino acids: CASSQAGIAGPDTQYF. Written as DNA, the CDR3 is TGTGCCAGCAGCCAAGCGGGGATAGCGGGACCCGATACGCAGTATTTT. The full variable domain, in which reference TRBV7-2 and TRBJ2-3 provide the parts outside the CDR3, is GAGVSQSPSNKVTEKGKDVELRCDPISGHTALYWYRQSLGQGLEFLIYFQGNSAPDKSGLPSDRFSAERTGGSVSTLTIQRTQQEDSAVYLCASSQAGIAGPDTQYFGPGTRLTVL.

The CDR3 DNA follows: TGTGCCAGCAGTGATGGAGGGTACAAGCAGTACTTC. Translating gives CASSDGGYKQYF. The chain joins TRBV2 to TRBJ2-7, with a weak D call TRBD2 (6 bases). The CDR3 consists of 12 residues. V lost 3 bases and J lost 8, with 11 bases in between. Germline CDR1 SNHLY, CDR2 FYNNEI.

CDR3 bases: TGTGCCAGCAGCTCCCAGGGGGCGAATCTCTATGGCTACACCTTC. This encodes CASSSQGANLYGYTF. This rearrangement joins TRBV5-5 to TRBJ1-2, with 8 bases that match TRBD1. The V segment lost 3 bases and the J segment 4 bases; nucleotides outside the gene matches: 8. The CDR3 spans 15 residues. The germline gives CDR1 SGHKS, CDR2 YYEKEE (reference sequence).

This sequence joins TRBV7-8 and TRBJ2-6; perhaps TRBD1 as D (6 bases). V was clipped by 11 bases and J by 2 bases, with 19 bases between them. Germline V gives CDR1 SGHVS, CDR2 FQNEAQ. This CDR3 is 16 amino acids long. This CDR3 is CAGSRGSKAGANVLTF. The DNA of the CDR3 is TGTGCCGGGTCGAGGGGGTCTAAGGCTGGGGCCAACGTCCTGACTTTC.

The J gene is TRBJ2-7, the V gene TRBV5-1, with TRBD1 identical over 12 bases. V lost 4 bases to trimming and J lost 7 bases; unmatched junction nucleotides: 12. CDR1 and CDR2 (germline): SGHRS, YFSETQ. The CDR3 length is 16 residues. CDR3 in DNA: TGCGCCAGCAGCACCCAACCGGGACAGGGGGCGTCGGAGCAGTACTTC. Its translation: CASSTQPGQGASEQYF.

The chain joins TRBV5-1 to TRBJ2-5; 7 nucleotides match TRBD1. Germline V gene sequence: CDR1 SGHRS, CDR2 YFSETQ. This CDR3 contains 15 residues. V lost 4 bases, J lost 5 bases, and 11 bases stayed unmatched. For the CDR3, the DNA is TGCGCCAGCAGCCTTCGGACAGGACGCGCCGAGACCCAGTACTTC. Residues: CASSLRTGRAETQYF.

In its sample, this clone was seen a few times. V and J are TRBV6-5 and TRBJ2-7, with D tentatively TRBD2 (6 bases). The CDR3 loop spans 12 amino acids. V dropped 7 bases and J dropped 6 bases, with 13 bases sitting between them. Germline assignment: CDR1 MNHEY and CDR2 SVGAGI. The CDR3 region is CASITRGGEQYF. CDR3 DNA: TGTGCCAGCATTACTAGGGGAGGCGAGCAGTACTTC.

The gene calls are TRBV4-2 and TRBJ2-4; TRBD1 might be the D (5 bases). Germline V lookup: CDR1 LGHNA, CDR2 YNFKEQ. Trimming took off 1 base at V and 8 bases at J, with 15 bases between the two ends. This CDR3 is built from 15 residues. The CDR3 is CASSQVAGVGDIQYF. The CDR3 region has the DNA TGTGCCAGCAGCCAAGTTGCTGGAGTAGGGGACATTCAGTACTTC.

The chain has TRBV6-5 and TRBJ1-5, with 10 bases fitting TRBD1. V lost 8 bases and J lost 1; bases outside the gene matches: 2. The germline gives CDR1 MNHEY, CDR2 SVGAGI. The CDR3 length is 14 residues. The DNA for the CDR3 is TGTGCCAGCGGGACAGGGGAGAGCAATCAGCCCCAGCATTTT. Translated, it gives CASGTGESNQPQHF.

The chain is built from TRBV5-4 and TRBJ1-4; a weak D match, TRBD1 (5 bases). Germline CDR1 and CDR2: SGHNT and YYREEE (reference sequence). The V end was cut by 0 bases, the J end by 9 bases, with 12 bases between. The CDR3 consists of 14 residues. The CDR3 here is CASSLADSSQKLFF. The CDR3 region has the DNA TGTGCCAGCAGCTTGGCCGACAGTTCCCAAAAACTGTTTTTT.

V and J are TRBV30 and TRBJ1-6; D is unresolved. V lost 3 bases, J lost 2 bases, and 5 bases lay in between. Germline V gene data show CDR1 as GTSNPN and CDR2 as SVGIG (reference sequence). The CDR3 sequence is 13 residues long. CDR3 nucleotides: TGTGCCTGGAGCCGGGCCTATAATTCACCCCTCCACTTT. It translates to CAWSRAYNSPLHF.

The V call is TRBV7-9, the J call TRBJ2-7; 7 bases line up with TRBD1. V lost 10 bases and J lost 2; bases outside the gene matches: 2. CDR1 and CDR2 from the germline V gene are SEHNR and FQNEAQ (reference sequence). CDR3 length: 11 residues. CDR3 DNA sequence: TGTGCCACCCAGGGGGCCTACGAGCAGTACTTC. Residues: CATQGAYEQYF.

V and J are TRBV14 and TRBJ2-1; 7 positions agree with TRBD1. CDR3 length: 16 residues. CDR1 and CDR2 from the germline V gene are SGHDN and FVKESK. J lost 7 bases, V lost 3 bases, and 12 bases had no gene match. The CDR3 reads CASSQAKQGQGNEQFF. In DNA, the CDR3 is TGTGCCAGCAGCCAGGCTAAACAGGGGCAAGGGAATGAGCAGTTCTTC.

This rearrangement joins TRBV5-1 to TRBJ2-7, with a possible D match to TRBD2 (6 bases). CDR3 length: 13 amino acids. V was shortened by 4 bases and J by 2 bases, with 10 bases between the two germline ends. Germline values: CDR1 SGHRS, CDR2 YFSETQ. CDR3 nucleotides: TGCGCCAGCAGCCAAGGGACTGCCTACGAGCAGTACTTC. Translation gives CASSQGTAYEQYF.

With regard to this clone: Within the sample, other DNA sequences also encode this same CDR3. CDR3 residues: CASSLAGVYNEQFF. For the CDR3, the DNA is TGTGCCAGCAGTTTGGCGGGAGTTTACAATGAGCAGTTCTTC. V usage is TRBV28 and J usage is TRBJ2-1, with 7 nucleotides matching TRBD2. Germline lookup yields CDR1 MDHEN and CDR2 SYDVKM. The CDR3 length is 14 residues. V was pared by 3 bases and J by 4 bases, with 3 bases of the junction left unmatched.

V and J are TRBV7-9 and TRBJ2-2, with 10 bases aligning to TRBD1. The germline V gene encodes CDR1 SEHNR and CDR2 FQNEAQ (reference sequence). V shed 7 bases and J 6 bases; nucleotides not matched to a gene: 5. The CDR3 covers 14 residues. CDR3 sequence reads: CASKKTGGSGELFF. The CDR3 nucleotides read TGTGCCAGCAAGAAGACAGGGGGCTCCGGGGAGCTGTTTTTT. Full variable domain (missing parts from reference TRBV7-9 and TRBJ2-2): DTGVSQNPRHKITKRGQNVTFRCDPISEHNRLYWYRQTLGQGPEFLTYFQNEAQLEKSRLLSDRFSAERPKGSFSTLEIQRTEQGDSAMYLCASKKTGGSGELFFGEGSRLTVL.

The gene calls are TRBV19 and TRBJ2-7; a possible D gene is TRBD1 (5 bases). V was clipped by 5 bases and J by 0 bases, with 11 bases between them. Germline V gene data show CDR1 as LNHDA and CDR2 as SQIVND (reference sequence). The CDR3 runs 14 residues. Here the CDR3 DNA reads TGTGCCAGTAGTCGTTCGACAGACTCCTACGAGCAGTACTTC. Amino acid sequence: CASSRSTDSYEQYF.

The chain couples TRBV14 to TRBJ2-1; D call uncertain. V lost 5 bases and J 1 base, leaving 12 bases between the germline ends. The CDR3 covers 15 residues. Germline V gene lookup returns CDR1 SGHDN and CDR2 FVKESK. The CDR3 bases are TGTGCCAGCAGCTGGGCTTGGTCTTCCTACAATGAGCAGTTCTTC. It codes for CASSWAWSSYNEQFF.